Listed here is a single TCR beta chain. V was shortened by 6 bases and J by 0 bases, with 5 bases between the two germline ends. Germline lookup yields CDR1 MNHEY and CDR2 SVGAGI. CDR3 length equals 12 residues. The assay was immunoSEQ multiplex PCR, and TCRdb's table has in-frame clones only and misses some. This sample has 100,000 to 150,000 clones, with 75% to 95% found just once. These data come from a study of control samples from healthy donors and cancer patients. Sequenced: blood. The chain uses TRBV6-5 and TRBJ1-2, with D hard to call. This sequence originates from a man aged 40-49 years in good health. For the CDR3, the DNA is TGTGCCAGCAGCCGAACTAACTATGGCTACACCTTC. Encoded protein: CASSRTNYGYTF.